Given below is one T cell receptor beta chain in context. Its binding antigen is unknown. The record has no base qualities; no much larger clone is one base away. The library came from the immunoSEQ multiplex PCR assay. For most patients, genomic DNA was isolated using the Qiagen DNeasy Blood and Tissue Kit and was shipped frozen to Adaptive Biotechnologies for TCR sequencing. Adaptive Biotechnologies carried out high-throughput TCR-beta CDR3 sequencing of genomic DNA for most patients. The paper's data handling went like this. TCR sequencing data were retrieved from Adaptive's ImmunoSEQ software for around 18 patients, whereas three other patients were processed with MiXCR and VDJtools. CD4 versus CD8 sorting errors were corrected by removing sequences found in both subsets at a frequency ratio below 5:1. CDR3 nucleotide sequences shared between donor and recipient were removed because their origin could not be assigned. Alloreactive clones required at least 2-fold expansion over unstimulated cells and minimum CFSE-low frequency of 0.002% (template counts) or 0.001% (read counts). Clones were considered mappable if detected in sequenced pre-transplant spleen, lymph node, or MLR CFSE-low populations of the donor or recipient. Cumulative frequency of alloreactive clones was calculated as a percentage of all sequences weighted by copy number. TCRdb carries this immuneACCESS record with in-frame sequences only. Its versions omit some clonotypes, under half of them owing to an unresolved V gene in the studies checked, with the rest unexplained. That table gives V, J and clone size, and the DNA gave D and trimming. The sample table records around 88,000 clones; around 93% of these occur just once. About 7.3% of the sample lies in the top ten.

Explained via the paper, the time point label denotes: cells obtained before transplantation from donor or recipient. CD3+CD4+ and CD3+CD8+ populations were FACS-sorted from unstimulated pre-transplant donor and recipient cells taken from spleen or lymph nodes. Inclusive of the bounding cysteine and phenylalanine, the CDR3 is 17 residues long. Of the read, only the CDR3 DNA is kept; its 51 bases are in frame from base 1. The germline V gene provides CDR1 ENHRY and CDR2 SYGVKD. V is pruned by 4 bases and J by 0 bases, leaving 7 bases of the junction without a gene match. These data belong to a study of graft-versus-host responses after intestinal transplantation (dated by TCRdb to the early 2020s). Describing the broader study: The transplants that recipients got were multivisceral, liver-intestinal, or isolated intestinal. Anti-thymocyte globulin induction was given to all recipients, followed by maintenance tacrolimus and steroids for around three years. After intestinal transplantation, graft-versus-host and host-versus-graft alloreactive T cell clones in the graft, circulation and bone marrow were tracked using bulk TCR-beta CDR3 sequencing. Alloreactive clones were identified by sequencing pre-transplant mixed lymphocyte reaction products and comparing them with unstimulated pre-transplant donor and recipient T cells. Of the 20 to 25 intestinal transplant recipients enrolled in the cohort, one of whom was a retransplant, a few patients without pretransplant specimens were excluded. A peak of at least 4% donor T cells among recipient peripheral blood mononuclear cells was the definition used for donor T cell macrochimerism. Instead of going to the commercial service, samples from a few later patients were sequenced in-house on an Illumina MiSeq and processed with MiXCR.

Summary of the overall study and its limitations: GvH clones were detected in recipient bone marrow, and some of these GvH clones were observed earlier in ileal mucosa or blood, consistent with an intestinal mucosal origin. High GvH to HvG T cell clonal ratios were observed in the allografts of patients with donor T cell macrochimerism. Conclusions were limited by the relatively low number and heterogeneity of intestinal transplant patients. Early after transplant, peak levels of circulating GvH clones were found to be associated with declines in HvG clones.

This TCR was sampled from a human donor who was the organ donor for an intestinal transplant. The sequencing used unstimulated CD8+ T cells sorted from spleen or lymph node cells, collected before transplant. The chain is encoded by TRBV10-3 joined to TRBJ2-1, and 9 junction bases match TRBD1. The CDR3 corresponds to CAISGTGTGNSYNEQFF. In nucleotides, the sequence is TGTGCCATCAGTGGAACCGGGACAGGGAACTCCTACAATGAGCAGTTCTTC.